Listed here are 6 T cell receptor beta chains from one sample, sequenced in a study of cytomegalovirus exposure and HLA in healthy donors. The PCR had 60 Vbeta and 13 Jbeta primers. Some clones are missing from TCRdb's copy, which holds only in-frame ones; the method was immunoSEQ multiplex PCR. This table has more than 150,000 clones, more than 65% appearing once. Sequencing used PBMCs. The receptors were gathered from a girl aged 2 to 9 in good health and CMV-seropositive.

About this clone: Other DNA variants within this sample encode the same CDR3. V is TRBV29-1 and J is TRBJ2-7; 7 bases align to TRBD2. There are 11 residues in the CDR3. Germline V gene sequence: CDR1 SQVTM, CDR2 ANQGSEA. The V and J ends lost 4 bases and 5 bases, in that order; junction bases with no gene match: 2. CDR3 sequence reads: CSVGLADEQYF. For the CDR3, the DNA is TGCAGCGTTGGGCTAGCGGACGAGCAGTACTTC.

The rearrangement joins TRBV6-1 to TRBJ1-1; 8 bases fit TRBD1. From germline, CDR1 is MNHNS and CDR2 SASEGT. Trimming cost V 7 bases and J 5 bases; bases outside gene matches: 12. This CDR3 is built from 15 residues. Here the CDR3 reads CASTRRANRGTEAFF. CDR3 DNA: TGTGCCAGCACTCGGCGTGCCAACAGGGGGACTGAAGCTTTCTTT.

For this clone: Other nucleotide sequences from this sample produce the same CDR3. The chain recombines TRBV7-9 with TRBJ2-7; no clear D gene. From germline, CDR1 is SEHNR and CDR2 FQNEAQ (reference sequence). The length of the CDR3 is 12 residues. With 3 bases removed from V and 3 bases from J, the gap between germline ends came to 6 bases. The CDR3 coding sequence is TGTGCCAGCAGCTTGGCCCACTACGAGCAGTACTTC. Translation gives CASSLAHYEQYF.

The chain combines TRBV28 with TRBJ2-3; the match to TRBD1 covers 7 bases. Germline CDR1 and CDR2: MDHEN and SYDVKM. V lost 6 bases and J lost 8; bases outside the gene matches: 11. The CDR3 consists of 14 residues. The CDR3 DNA is TGTGCCAGCAGCCCTACCGACAGGGTAGGTACGCAGTATTTT. Translated: CASSPTDRVGTQYF.

The chain is built from TRBV28 and TRBJ1-2, with a possible D match to TRBD1 (5 bases). This CDR3 has 14 amino acids. Germline V CDR1 and CDR2: MDHEN, SYDVKM. Trimming removed 6 bases from V and 2 bases from J, with 13 bases in between. CDR3: CASRRQSRNYGYTF. In nucleotides, the CDR3 is TGTGCCAGCAGGAGACAGAGTCGCAACTATGGCTACACCTTC.

V is TRBV27 and J is TRBJ1-1, with D maybe TRBD1 (5 bases). The length of the CDR3 is 14 residues. The germline CDR1 and CDR2 sequences are MNHEY and SMNVEV (reference sequence). Trimming removed 2 bases at V and 1 base at J, with 8 bases between. CDR3 amino acids: CASSLTGENTEAFF. The CDR3 coding sequence is TGTGCCAGCAGTTTAACGGGGGAGAACACTGAAGCTTTCTTT.